Reported below is one TCR beta chain. The sample comes from a study of cytomegalovirus exposure and HLA in healthy donors. The PCR was carried out with 60 Vbeta primers and 13 Jbeta primers. Repertoires were generated with immunoSEQ multiplex PCR, while TCRdb's copy carries only in-frame clones and drops some. The sample has 150,000 or so clones, less than 80% seen once. V shed 3 bases and J shed 6 bases, with 6 bases lying between them. This CDR3 region has 12 residues. Germline assignment: CDR1 SGHVS and CDR2 FNYEAQ. This chain links TRBV7-6 with TRBJ2-1; weak D call: TRBD1 (5 bases). The source of this sequence is a man aged 30-40 years in good health and CMV-seronegative. Sequencing input: PBMCs. CDR3: CASSLTVNEQFF. The CDR3 nucleotides read TGTGCCAGCAGCTTGACAGTCAATGAGCAGTTCTTC.